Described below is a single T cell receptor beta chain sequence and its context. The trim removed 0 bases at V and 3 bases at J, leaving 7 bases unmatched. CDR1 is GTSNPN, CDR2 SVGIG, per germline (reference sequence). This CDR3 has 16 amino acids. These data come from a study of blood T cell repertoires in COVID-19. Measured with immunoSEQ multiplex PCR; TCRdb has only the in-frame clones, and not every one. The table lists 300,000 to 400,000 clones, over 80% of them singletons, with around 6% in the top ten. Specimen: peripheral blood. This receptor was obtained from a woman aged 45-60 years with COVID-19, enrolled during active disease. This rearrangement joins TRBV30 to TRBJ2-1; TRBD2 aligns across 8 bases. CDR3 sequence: CAWSVVAGRVYNEQFF. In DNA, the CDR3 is TGTGCCTGGAGTGTAGTAGCGGGAAGGGTCTACAATGAGCAGTTCTTC.